This TCR beta chain was recorded in a study of blood T cells in healthy people across ages. Concerning this clonotype: The target antigen is unknown.

A second PCR, run for about 7 to 11 cycles, used a sample-barcoded 5' primer plus a J-beta primer mix. TCRdb called the 5' RACE reads again in MiXCR, with one record for every CDR3 protein. The table has 1.6 million or so distinct CDR3 sequences, 30% to 40% seen once. Findings and limits, study-wide: Changes in expanded clonotypes were possibly confounded, as the CMV status of donors was unknown. The recorded TCR beta diversity per million T cells decreased in a roughly linear manner with age. Unsorted PBMC input precluded a conclusive naive versus antigen-experienced comparison.

In germline, CDR1 is SGHDT, CDR2 YYEEEE. J gave up 3 bases and V 3 bases, and 3 bases lay outside the gene matches. This CDR3 contains 15 residues. The sequence was collected from a young woman in good health. The chain joins TRBV5-6 to TRBJ1-4; TRBD1 aligns across 9 bases. The specimen was blood. CDR3 protein: CASSSGTGSNEKLFF. The CDR3 bases are TGTGCCAGCAGCTCGGGGACAGGGTCTAATGAAAAACTGTTTTTT. Full variable domain (remainder filled in from reference TRBV5-6 and TRBJ1-4): DAGVTQSPTHLIKTRGQQVTLRCSPKSGHDTVSWYQQALGQGPQFIFQYYEEEERQRGNFPDRFSGHQFPNYSSELNVNALLLGDSALYLCASSSGTGSNEKLFFGSGTQLSVL.